A single sample is the source of the 7 T cell receptor beta chains below, sequenced in a study of T-cell memory formation after mild COVID-19. Via MiXCR, TCRdb re-called the 5' RACE reads, giving one row per CDR3 protein. The sample contains approximately 200,000 distinct CDR3 sequences, 16% of which appear only once. Sequenced: PBMCs or a T cell subset sorted from them (not recorded which). The source is an adult woman who had mild COVID-19 (a few samples of this study predate the infection). Cell type and time point are not known.

V and J are TRBV7-8 and TRBJ2-3, with 10 bases identical to TRBD2. Germline V gives CDR1 SGHVS, CDR2 FQNEAQ. This CDR3 spans 14 amino acids. Losses at the gene ends were 0 bases for V and 9 bases for J; bases not matched to a gene: 3. In DNA form, the CDR3 reads TGTGCCAGCAGCTTAGCACTAGCGGGGTACACGCAGTATTTT. Translating it yields CASSLALAGYTQYF.

The chain has TRBV4-2 and TRBJ1-6; D possibly corresponds to TRBD1 (6 bases). V shed 1 base and J shed 6 bases, with 16 bases lying between them. CDR3 size: 17 residues. Germline V CDR1 and CDR2: LGHNA, YNFKEQ. The CDR3 DNA sequence: TGTGCCAGCAGCCAAGTTACAGGGAGAGGCACTAATTCACCCCTCCACTTT. Translating gives CASSQVTGRGTNSPLHF.

This clonotype was recorded many times. V and J are TRBV18 and TRBJ2-5; D unresolved. The CDR3 totals 14 residues. V lost 2 bases, J lost 2 bases, and 9 bases lay in between. Germline lookup yields CDR1 KGHSH and CDR2 LQKENI. This chain's CDR3 is CASSPASYQETQYF. CDR3 DNA sequence: TGTGCCAGCTCACCAGCCTCTTATCAAGAGACCCAGTACTTC.

This rearrangement joins TRBV7-3 to TRBJ1-1, with D tentatively TRBD1 (6 bases). Germline CDR1 and CDR2: SGHTA and FQGTGA. The CDR3 has 12 residues. Trimming removed 2 bases from V and 7 bases from J, with 8 bases in between. CDR3 residues: CASSLGGGEAFF. CDR3 DNA sequence: TGTGCCAGCAGCTTAGGGGGCGGTGAAGCTTTCTTT.

The table lists this clonotype with a few counts. V gene TRBV5-6 combines with J gene TRBJ1-1, with a weak D call TRBD1 (6 bases). V was clipped by 0 bases and J by 9 bases, with 12 bases between them. The CDR3 runs to 13 residues. Germline V gene lookup returns CDR1 SGHDT and CDR2 YYEEEE. CDR3: CASSLGTVPQAFF. The CDR3 bases are TGTGCCAGCAGCTTGGGGACAGTTCCACAAGCTTTCTTT.

This chain joins TRBV24-1 and TRBJ2-5; 8 bases are a match to TRBD1. Germline V gene lookup returns CDR1 KGHDR and CDR2 SFDVKD. V shed 3 bases and J 5 bases; nucleotides not matched to a gene: 7. CDR3 length: 15 residues. The CDR3 protein is CATSDRTGIRETQYF. The CDR3, as DNA: TGTGCCACCAGTGATCGGACAGGGATCAGGGAGACCCAGTACTTC.

This clonotype was counted a few times. The chain has TRBV6-2 or TRBV6-3 and TRBJ1-5; D might be TRBD1 (6 bases). V was clipped by 2 bases and J by 8 bases, with 16 bases between them. This CDR3 has 15 amino acids. Germline V gene sequence: CDR1 MNHEY, CDR2 SVGEGT. The CDR3: CASSYDGTSNEPQHF. CDR3 DNA sequence: TGTGCCAGCAGTTACGACGGGACATCAAACGAGCCCCAGCATTTT.